This T cell receptor (beta chain) was identified during a study of blood T cell repertoires in COVID-19. Original processing methods: Reference gene primers were amplified, and this amplification served to estimate nucleated cell counts. Some clones are missing from TCRdb's copy, which holds only in-frame ones; the method was immunoSEQ multiplex PCR. Clone size and the V and J calls come from that table; the DNA yielded D and trimming. The sample includes fewer than 250,000 clones, 80% to 90% of them seen just once. Germline V lookup: CDR1 MDHEN, CDR2 SYDVKM. The CDR3 is made up of 14 amino acids. V shed 4 bases and J shed 6 bases, with 15 bases lying between them.

The chain carries TRBV28 and TRBJ2-5; D unclear. Sequencing used PBMCs or T cells enriched from blood (not recorded which). The clonotype originates from a woman aged 40 to 50 with acute COVID-19. CDR3 coding DNA: TGTGCCAGCAGTTCTCCTAGGAGCCCCAAGACCCAGTACTTC. Translated: CASSSPRSPKTQYF.